This T cell receptor (beta chain) is drawn from a study of CD8 T cells in ankylosing spondylitis. This CDR3 contains 15 residues. The V gene end was trimmed by 1 base and the J gene end by 3 bases; junction bases not matched to a gene: 5. Germline V gene data show CDR1 as MGHRA and CDR2 as YSYEKL. General study findings and limits: Among TCR beta sequences, a motif of roughly 8 highly homologous variants appeared characteristic of ankylosing spondylitis blood.

This clonotype was counted between two and nine times. Its antigen is not known. TCRdb analysed the 5' RACE reads with MiXCR anew, one entry per CDR3 protein. The table has 700,000 or so distinct CDR3 sequences, around 19% seen once. The sequence came from a male donor with ankylosing spondylitis. V gene TRBV4-1 combines with J gene TRBJ2-7; TRBD1 matches at 8 bases. The sample taken for sequencing was blood, either unsorted or a sorted T cell fraction (not recorded which). CDR3: CASSQAWDRSYEQYF. CDR3 nucleotides: TGCGCCAGCAGCCAAGCCTGGGACAGGAGCTACGAGCAGTACTTC.